These 28 T cell receptor beta chains were sequenced from one sample in a study of blood T cell repertoires in COVID-19. The assay was immunoSEQ multiplex PCR, and TCRdb's table has in-frame clones only and misses some. The data hold approximately 220,000 clones, with 86% observed a single time. Sequencing was performed on PBMCs or T cells enriched from blood (not recorded which). Source of these receptors: a woman between 40 and 50 years old with acute COVID-19.

The chain combines TRBV6-2 or TRBV6-3 with TRBJ2-5; 10 positions match TRBD2. The CDR3 spans 14 residues. Germline V lookup: CDR1 MNHEY, CDR2 SVGEGT. Trimming removed 4 bases from V and 5 bases from J; junction bases left unmatched: 4. The CDR3 spells CASSSSGGWETQYF. CDR3 sequence (DNA): TGTGCCAGCAGTTCTAGCGGGGGTTGGGAGACCCAGTACTTC.

J is TRBJ2-7 and V is TRBV27; 10 bases are a match to TRBD2. Looked up from germline, CDR1 is MNHEY and CDR2 is SMNVEV (reference sequence). J gave up 0 bases and V 9 bases, and 8 bases lay outside the gene matches. The CDR3 covers 15 residues. The CDR3 DNA reads TGTGCCAGTGGAGTCGGGACTAGCGTCTCCTACGAGCAGTACTTC. Translated, it gives CASGVGTSVSYEQYF.

V gene TRBV5-6 combines with J gene TRBJ2-7, with D possibly matching TRBD2 (5 bases). CDR3 length: 14 residues. CDR1 is SGHDT and CDR2 is YYEEEE in the germline V gene. The germline V and J ends were trimmed by 3 bases and 3 bases, with 13 bases remaining between them. CDR3 sequence: CASSWAGRYYEQYF. The DNA of the CDR3 is TGTGCCAGCAGCTGGGCGGGCCGGTACTACGAGCAGTACTTC.

V and J are TRBV28 and TRBJ1-2, with D perhaps TRBD1 (5 bases). CDR1 MDHEN and CDR2 SYDVKM come from the germline V gene. The CDR3 has 14 residues. The germline V and J ends were trimmed by 5 bases and 4 bases, with 14 bases remaining between them. The CDR3 loop reads CASSGAGGSYGYTF. DNA of the CDR3: TGTGCCAGCAGTGGGGCCGGCGGTAGCTATGGCTACACCTTC.

The gene calls are TRBV9 and TRBJ2-3, with no clear D. CDR3 length: 14 residues. From germline, CDR1 is SGDLS and CDR2 YYNGEE. V was clipped by 0 bases and J by 1 base, with 6 bases between them. In DNA, the CDR3 is TGTGCCAGCAGCGTAGTCAGCGGCACAGATACGCAGTATTTT. Translation: CASSVVSGTDTQYF.

The gene calls are TRBV11-2 and TRBJ1-5, with 7 positions matching TRBD1. V trimming: 5 bases; J trimming: 4 bases; junction bases outside the gene matches: 5. The CDR3 is 14 residues long. Germline CDR1 SGHAT, CDR2 FQNNGV. CDR3 sequence (DNA): TGTGCCAGCAGCGGAGGGACAGTAAATCAGCCCCAGCATTTT. Its translation: CASSGGTVNQPQHF.

DNA of the CDR3: TGCGCCAGCAGTGAGTCTCAGGGTCATGGCTACACCTTC. This gives the protein CASSESQGHGYTF. The rearrangement joins TRBV10-1 to TRBJ1-2; maybe TRBD1 (5 bases). Germline V lookup: CDR1 WNHNN, CDR2 SYGVQD (reference sequence). V was pared by 0 bases and J by 6 bases, with 8 bases between. The CDR3 contains 13 residues.

This clone appeared once. The chain uses TRBV18 and TRBJ2-7; weak D call: TRBD2 (5 bases). Germline V gene lookup returns CDR1 KGHSH and CDR2 LQKENI. This CDR3 has 13 amino acids. With 4 bases removed from V and 4 bases from J, the gap between germline ends came to 11 bases. The CDR3 reads CASSRSGGYEQYV. CDR3 sequence (DNA): TGTGCCAGCTCACGGTCGGGCGGGTACGAGCAGTACGTC.

The chain combines TRBV3-1 (or the pseudogene TRBV3-2) with TRBJ1-2; D not certain. Germline CDR1 reads LGHDT; CDR2 reads YNNKEL (reference sequence). V lost 3 bases to trimming and J lost 4 bases, with 24 bases between them. The CDR3 covers 18 residues. CDR3 coding DNA: TGTGCCAGCAGCCATTCCGGCGTGAGGTGGGTCGATGGCTATGGCTACACCTTC. Translated: CASSHSGVRWVDGYGYTF.

Turning to this clone: Other nucleotide sequences from this sample produce the same CDR3. The V call is TRBV18, the J call TRBJ1-1; D gene unclear. Germline CDR1 reads KGHSH; CDR2 reads LQKENI. V gave up 2 bases and J gave up 5 bases, with 6 bases separating them. The CDR3 covers 12 residues. CDR3 in DNA: TGTGCCAGCTCACCAGCGGTAACTGAAGCTTTCTTT. Its protein is CASSPAVTEAFF.

This chain joins TRBV30 and TRBJ1-2; D may be TRBD1 (5 bases). This CDR3 region has 13 residues. Germline V gene lookup returns CDR1 GTSNPN and CDR2 SVGIG (reference sequence). V was clipped by 3 bases and J by 2 bases, with 10 bases between them. The DNA for the CDR3 is TGTGCCTGGAGAAGGGGAACCAACTATGGCTACACCTTC. It is translated as CAWRRGTNYGYTF.

This chain links TRBV14 with TRBJ1-2; D might be TRBD1 (5 bases). CDR1 and CDR2 (germline): SGHDN, FVKESK. V was pared by 4 bases and J by 5 bases, with 11 bases between. This CDR3 spans 13 amino acids. CDR3 sequence: CASSPGGVYGYTF. CDR3 bases: TGTGCCAGCAGCCCGGGGGGGGTATATGGCTACACCTTC.

The rearrangement joins TRBV28 to TRBJ1-3; no firm D call. This CDR3 has 16 amino acids. Between the trimmed V and J ends, which lost 1 base and 4 bases, there was a span of 14 bases. Germline V lookup: CDR1 MDHEN, CDR2 SYDVKM. DNA for the CDR3: TGTGCCAGCAGTTTATTGGGAAATACGGGGGGAAACACCATATATTTT. This codes for CASSLLGNTGGNTIYF.

The J gene is TRBJ2-3, the V gene TRBV7-9, with D hard to call. Trimming took off 6 bases at V and 0 bases at J, with 13 bases between the two ends. CDR1 SEHNR and CDR2 FQNEAQ come from the germline V gene (reference sequence). The CDR3 is made up of 15 amino acids. The CDR3: CASSDRVDSTDTQYF. The DNA of the CDR3 is TGTGCCAGCAGTGACCGGGTCGATAGCACAGATACGCAGTATTTT.

The V gene is TRBV14, the J gene TRBJ1-2, with D unresolved. The V end was cut by 1 base, the J end by 7 bases, with 13 bases between. CDR3 size: 14 residues. Germline CDR1 reads SGHDN; CDR2 reads FVKESK. CDR3 DNA sequence: TGTGCCAGCAGCCAAGGTGGTTCTTACGGTGGCTACACCTTC. Encoded protein: CASSQGGSYGGYTF.

J is TRBJ1-6 and V is TRBV18, with D perhaps matching TRBD1 (6 bases). V lost 3 bases and J 7 bases, leaving 10 bases between the germline ends. CDR3 length: 14 amino acids. Germline-derived CDR1 and CDR2 are KGHSH and LQKENI. The CDR3 coding sequence is TGTGCCAGCTCACCCGACAGGACCAATTCACCCCTCCACTTT. Translating it yields CASSPDRTNSPLHF.

The rearrangement joins TRBV4-3 to TRBJ2-2, with TRBD2 identical over 9 bases. Germline lookup yields CDR1 LGHNA and CDR2 YSLEER. The trim removed 0 bases at V and 6 bases at J, leaving 5 bases unmatched. The length of the CDR3 is 16 residues. The CDR3 coding sequence is TGCGCCAGCAGCCAAGATGCGGGGGGGTCCCCCGGGGAGCTGTTTTTT. Protein: CASSQDAGGSPGELFF.

This clone occurred a few times. This rearrangement joins TRBV6-5 to TRBJ2-2; D is perhaps TRBD1 (5 bases). The germline CDR1 and CDR2 sequences are MNHEY and SVGAGI. V lost 6 bases and J 6 bases, leaving 11 bases between the germline ends. This CDR3 contains 13 residues. CDR3 DNA sequence: TGTGCCAGCAGACTTCCAGGGTCCGGGGAGCTGTTTTTT. Amino acids: CASRLPGSGELFF.

A single count supports this clone. This sequence joins TRBV2 and TRBJ1-6, with 8 bases aligning to TRBD1. Losses at the gene ends were 6 bases for V and 5 bases for J; bases not matched to a gene: 3. CDR1 and CDR2 from the germline V gene are SNHLY and FYNNEI. The length of the CDR3 is 14 residues. The CDR3 sequence: CASRTGVNNSPLHF. Written as DNA, the CDR3 is TGTGCCAGCAGGACAGGGGTCAATAATTCACCCCTCCACTTT.

The chain couples TRBV15 to TRBJ2-3; 7 nucleotides line up with TRBD1. The germline V gene encodes CDR1 LNHNV and CDR2 YYDKDF (reference sequence). The CDR3 contains 17 residues. The junction had 9 bases not matched to a gene; V was cut back by 1 base and J by 2 bases. The DNA for the CDR3 is TGTGCCACCAGCAGAGGGTCCGGGACAGAGGTCACAGATACGCAGTATTTT. Protein sequence: CATSRGSGTEVTDTQYF.

This rearrangement joins TRBV6-6 to TRBJ1-1; D gene unclear. CDR3 size: 14 residues. The germline V gene has CDR1 MNHNY and CDR2 SVGAGI (reference sequence). The V end lost 2 bases, the J end lost 2 bases, and 9 bases lay between the germline ends. This CDR3 reads CASSYQRGNTEAFF. The CDR3 DNA sequence: TGTGCCAGCAGTTACCAACGAGGAAACACTGAAGCTTTCTTT.

Written as DNA, the CDR3 is TGCAGCGTTCTCGGGACAGTCACAGATACGCAGTATTTT. It translates to CSVLGTVTDTQYF. The rearrangement links TRBV29-1 to TRBJ2-3; 7 bases map to TRBD1. CDR1 and CDR2 from the germline V gene are SQVTM and ANQGSEA. The junction had 4 bases not matched to a gene; V was cut back by 5 bases and J by 2 bases. There are 13 residues in the CDR3.

The chain joins TRBV12-3 or TRBV12-4 to TRBJ1-2; no reliable D call. Trimming took 5 bases from V and 6 from J, leaving 13 bases between them. The CDR3 has 13 residues. The CDR3 region has the DNA TGTGCCAGCAGTCTTTATCGTCAGGATGGCTACACCTTC. Translation: CASSLYRQDGYTF.

This clone was seen a handful of times. This chain links TRBV3-1 (or the pseudogene TRBV3-2) with TRBJ1-1; TRBD1 matches 7 bases. With V trimmed by 2 bases and J by 7 bases, 10 bases remained unmatched. The germline V gene encodes CDR1 LGHDT and CDR2 YNNKEL (reference sequence). CDR3 length: 15 amino acids. The CDR3 sequence is CASSQRAGTGVEAFF. DNA for the CDR3: TGTGCCAGCAGCCAACGCGCCGGTACAGGGGTTGAAGCTTTCTTT.

The J gene is TRBJ1-2, the V gene TRBV6-1, with D unresolved. V lost 1 base and J lost 0, with 6 bases in between. The CDR3 is 14 residues long. Germline V lookup: CDR1 MNHNS, CDR2 SASEGT. This chain's CDR3 is CASSEGVANYGYTF. CDR3 DNA sequence: TGTGCCAGCAGTGAAGGTGTAGCTAACTATGGCTACACCTTC.

The chain couples TRBV5-4 to TRBJ1-6, with D possibly matching TRBD1 (6 bases). The germline V and J ends were trimmed by 0 bases and 7 bases, with 11 bases remaining between them. The CDR3 has 15 amino acids. Germline values: CDR1 SGHNT, CDR2 YYREEE (reference sequence). The CDR3 DNA sequence: TGTGCCAGCAGCTTGGACAGGGACGGAAATTCACCCCTCCACTTT. This sequence encodes CASSLDRDGNSPLHF.

V is TRBV7-9 and J is TRBJ1-2, with TRBD1 matching 8 bases. Germline trimming cut 0 bases from V and 3 bases from J; bases unmatched to any gene: 0. The CDR3 is 14 amino acids. Germline lookup yields CDR1 SEHNR and CDR2 FQNEAQ (reference sequence). CDR3 DNA: TGTGCCAGCAGCTTAGCGACAGGGGACTATGGCTACACCTTC. Residues: CASSLATGDYGYTF.

The rearrangement joins TRBV11-2 to TRBJ1-1; no clear D. This CDR3 region has 14 residues. V was clipped by 1 base and J by 7 bases, with 13 bases between them. Germline V CDR1 and CDR2: SGHAT, FQNNGV. CDR3 DNA: TGTGCCAGCAGCTTAGGGGCGGGTAGCTTTGAAGCTTTCTTT. This encodes CASSLGAGSFEAFF.